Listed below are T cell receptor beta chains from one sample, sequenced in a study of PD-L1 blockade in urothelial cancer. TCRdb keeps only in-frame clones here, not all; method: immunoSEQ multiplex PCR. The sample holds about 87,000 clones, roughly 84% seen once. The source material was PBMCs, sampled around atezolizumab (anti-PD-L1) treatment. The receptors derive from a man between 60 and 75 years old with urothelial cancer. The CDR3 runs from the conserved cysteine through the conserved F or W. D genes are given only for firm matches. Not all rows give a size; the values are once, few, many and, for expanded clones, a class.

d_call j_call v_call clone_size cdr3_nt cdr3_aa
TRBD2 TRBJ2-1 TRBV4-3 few TGCGCCAGCAGCCAAACTAGCGGCGCTTACAATGAGCAGTTCTTC CASSQTSGAYNEQFF
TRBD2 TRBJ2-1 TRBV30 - TGTGCCTGGAGTGTTACGGGGGGCAATGAGCAGTTCTTC CAWSVTGGNEQFF
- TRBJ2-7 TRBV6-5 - TGTGCCAGCAGTTACTCCGGGACTCACCCCCAGCAGTACTTC CASSYSGTHPQQYF
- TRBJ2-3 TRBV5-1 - TGCGCCAGCAGCCGCACTAGCACAGATACGCAGTATTTT CASSRTSTDTQYF
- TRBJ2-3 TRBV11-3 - TGTGCCACTTCGGAGTGGGGCACAGATACGCAGTATTTT CATSEWGTDTQYF
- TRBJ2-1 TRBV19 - TGTGCCAGTACCTTTCAGTCGGGAGTGTCCATCAATGAGCAGTTCTTC CASTFQSGVSINEQFF
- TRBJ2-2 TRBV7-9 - TGTGCCAGCAGCTTAGAGGCAAGAGGCACCGGGGAGCTGTTTTTT CASSLEARGTGELFF
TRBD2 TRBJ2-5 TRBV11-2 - TGTGCCAGCAGCTTAGATTCTGGCGGGGGGGAGACCCAGTACTTC CASSLDSGGGETQYF
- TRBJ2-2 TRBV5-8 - TGTGCCAGCGACGAGGGGAGGGGGGCCGGCACCGGGGAGCTGTTTTTT CASDEGRGAGTGELFF
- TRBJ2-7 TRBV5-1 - TGCGCCAGCAGCTTAGAGGGTGGCGGAAGGGGGAACTCCTACGAGCAGTACTTC CASSLEGGGRGNSYEQYF
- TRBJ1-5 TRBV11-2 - TGTGCCAGCAGCCTAGATCGACAGGTTAGCAATCAGCCCCAGCATTTT CASSLDRQVSNQPQHF
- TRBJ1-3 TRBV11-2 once TGTGCCAGCAGCTTCTATTCGGGTGGAAACACCATATATTTT CASSFYSGGNTIYF
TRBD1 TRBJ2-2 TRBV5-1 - TGCGCCAGCAGTAGGACAGGGGAAGTGGCCGGGGAGCTGTTTTTT CASSRTGEVAGELFF
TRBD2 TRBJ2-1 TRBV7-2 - TGTGCCAGCCGCGGGGGGGTGAGTTACAATGAGCAGTTCTTC CASRGGVSYNEQFF
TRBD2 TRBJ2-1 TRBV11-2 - TGTGCCAGCAGCCTAACGACGAGTAGCGGGAGTAGTCTAGAGCAGTTCTTC CASSLTTSSGSSLEQFF
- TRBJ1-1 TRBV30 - TGTGCCTGGAGTTCGGGGTGGGCCGCTGAAGCTTTCTTT CAWSSGWAAEAFF
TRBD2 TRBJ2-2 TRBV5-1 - TGCGCCAGCAGCTTGGCTTCGGGGGGACACACCGGGGAGCTGTTTTTT CASSLASGGHTGELFF
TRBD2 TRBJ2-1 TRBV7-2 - TGTGCCAGCAGCCGGAGCGGGAGGGACAATGAGCAGTTCTTC CASSRSGRDNEQFF
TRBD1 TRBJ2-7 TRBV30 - TGTGCCTGGAGTCCATTAGGGGGCACCCACTCCTACGAGCAGTACTTC CAWSPLGGTHSYEQYF
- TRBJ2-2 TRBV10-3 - TGTGCCATCAAGGGGACCGGGGAGCTGTTTTTT CAIKGTGELFF
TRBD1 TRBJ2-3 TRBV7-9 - TGTGCCAGCAGCTTAGTACAGGGGCGAGTCACAGATACGCAGTATTTT CASSLVQGRVTDTQYF
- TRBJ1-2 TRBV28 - TGTGCCAGCCGCGACAGTAGGAACTATGGCTACACCTTC CASRDSRNYGYTF
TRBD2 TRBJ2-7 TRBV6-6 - TGTGCCAGCAGTAAGACTAGCGGAGTAACCTACGAGCAGTACTTC CASSKTSGVTYEQYF
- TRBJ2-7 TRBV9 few TGTGCCAGCAGCACTACCCCAAGCTCCTACGAGCAGTACTTC CASSTTPSSYEQYF
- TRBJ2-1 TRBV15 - TGTGCCACCAGCAGAGATTCGAGGGCGCCCTGGGGCAATGAGCAGTTCTTC CATSRDSRAPWGNEQFF
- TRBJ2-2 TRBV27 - TGTGCCAGCAGTTTACACCCTCCCCGGGGGTCCGCCACCGGGGAGCTGTTTTTT CASSLHPPRGSATGELFF
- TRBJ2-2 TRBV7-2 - TGTGCCAGCAGCCCTGGGACATCCACCGGGGAGCTGTTTTTT CASSPGTSTGELFF
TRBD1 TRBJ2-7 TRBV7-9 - TGTGCCAGCAGCGCCTCCGGGACAGGGAATCACGAGCAGTACTTC CASSASGTGNHEQYF